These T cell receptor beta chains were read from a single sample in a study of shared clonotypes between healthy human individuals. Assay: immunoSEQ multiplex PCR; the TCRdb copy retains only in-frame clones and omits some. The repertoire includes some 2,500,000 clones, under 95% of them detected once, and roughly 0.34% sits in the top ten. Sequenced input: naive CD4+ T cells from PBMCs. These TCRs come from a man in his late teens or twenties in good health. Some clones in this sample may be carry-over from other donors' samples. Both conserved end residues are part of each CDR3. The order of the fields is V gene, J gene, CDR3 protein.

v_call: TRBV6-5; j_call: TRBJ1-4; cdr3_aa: CASSYGRGSEKLFF
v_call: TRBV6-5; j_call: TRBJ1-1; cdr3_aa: CASSYSATPGDPEAFF
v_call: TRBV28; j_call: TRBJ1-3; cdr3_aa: CASSLGGTLSGNTIYF
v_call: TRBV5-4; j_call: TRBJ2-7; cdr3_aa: CASRPPAGEQYF
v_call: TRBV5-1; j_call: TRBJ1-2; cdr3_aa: CASSLGGQGHYGYTF
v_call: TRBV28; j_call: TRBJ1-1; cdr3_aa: CASSLGAGGGTEAFF
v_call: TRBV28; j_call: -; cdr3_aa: CASSLVGSGYEQYF
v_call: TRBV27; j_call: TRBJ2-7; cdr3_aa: CASRSGNDREDEQYF
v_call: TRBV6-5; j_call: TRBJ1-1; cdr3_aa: CASSYSSGGTEAFF
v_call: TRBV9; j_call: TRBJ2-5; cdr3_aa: CASSVGRGQKTQYF
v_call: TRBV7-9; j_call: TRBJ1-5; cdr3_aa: CASSSGTGLGQPQHF